A selection of T cell receptor beta chains follows, all from one sample in a study of blood T cell repertoires in COVID-19. Profiling relied on immunoSEQ multiplex PCR, and the TCRdb table lists in-frame clones only, not all of them. The sample records about 250,000 clones, 82% being singletons. The sequenced sample consisted of PBMCs or T cells enriched from blood (not recorded which). The receptors come from a middle-aged man who had been exposed to COVID-19. Both conserved end residues are part of each CDR3. D genes are given only for firm matches. A row's size may be missing; if present it is once, few, many or a size class.

TGCGCCAGCAGCTTGGGACTAGCGAAAGAGCAGTACTTC	CASSLGLAKEQYF	TRBJ2-7	TRBD2	TRBV5-1	few
TGTGCCAGCAGCTTAGGCCTGGGGGAGCTGTTTTTT	CASSLGLGELFF	TRBJ2-2	.	TRBV13	.
TGCAGTGCTAGTATTCCCGGACAGTCGAACACTGAAGCTTTCTTT	CSASIPGQSNTEAFF	TRBJ1-1	.	TRBV20-1	.
TGTGCCAGCAGTTACTTAGGGACAGCCAAACAGCCCCAGCATTTT	CASSYLGTAKQPQHF	TRBJ1-5	TRBD1	TRBV6-2/TRBV6-3	once
TGTGCCACCAGTGACGCTAGCGGGGGCTACAATGAGCAGTTCTTC	CATSDASGGYNEQFF	TRBJ2-1	TRBD2	TRBV24-1	many
TGTGCCAGCAGCTTGGGACACCCGAACACTGAAGCTTTCTTT	CASSLGHPNTEAFF	TRBJ1-1	.	TRBV5-6	.
TGTGCCAGCAGTTACGTTATCGGCTACGAGCAGTACTTC	CASSYVIGYEQYF	TRBJ2-7	.	TRBV6-5	.
TGTGCCACCAGTGACCCCGGGATCTCCTACGAGCAGTACTTC	CATSDPGISYEQYF	TRBJ2-7	.	TRBV24-1	.
TGTGCCACCAGTGATAACAGGGACACCCCAGATACGCAGTATTTT	CATSDNRDTPDTQYF	TRBJ2-3	.	TRBV24-1	.
TGTGCCAGCAGCGTTATGGCTGAGCACTCGGGTGAAAAACTGTTTTTT	CASSVMAEHSGEKLFF	TRBJ1-4	.	TRBV9	.
TGTGCCAGCAGTGGGGCAGGGGCCACCGGGGAGCTGTTTTTT	CASSGAGATGELFF	TRBJ2-2	.	TRBV25-1	.
TGTGCCAGCAGTTCAAACTACAATGAGCAGTTCTTC	CASSSNYNEQFF	TRBJ2-1	.	TRBV28	.
TGTGCCAGTAGTATGGGCAGAACTAATGAAAAACTGTTTTTT	CASSMGRTNEKLFF	TRBJ1-4	.	TRBV19	.
TGTGCCAGCAAGGGGGCAGTGGGCGAATATCAGCCCCAGCATTTT	CASKGAVGEYQPQHF	TRBJ1-5	TRBD1	TRBV2	few
TGTGCCAGCGGCCAGGGGGCGCGGACACAAGATACGCAGTATTTT	CASGQGARTQDTQYF	TRBJ2-3	TRBD1	TRBV2	.
TGTGCCAGAGGGACGGGAGGGAGTTCCAATGAGCAGTTCTTC	CARGTGGSSNEQFF	TRBJ2-1	TRBD2	TRBV2	.
TGTGCCACCTCGGCCGTGAGGGTGGCTGAAGCTTTCTTT	CATSAVRVAEAFF	TRBJ1-1	.	TRBV15	.
TGTGCCAGCTCGCTGACAGGGACGGCTGAAAAACTGTTTTTT	CASSLTGTAEKLFF	TRBJ1-4	TRBD1	TRBV18	.
TGCGCCAGCAGCTATAACGCCGGCTACGAGCAGTACTTC	CASSYNAGYEQYF	TRBJ2-7	.	TRBV5-1	.
TGCGCCAGCAGCTCCACGACAGGGAGATCAACTAATGAAAAACTGTTTTTT	CASSSTTGRSTNEKLFF	TRBJ1-4	TRBD1	TRBV5-1	.
TGTGCCAGCAGCCAAGACAGGGTAAGAGCTTTCTTT	CASSQDRVRAFF	TRBJ1-1	.	TRBV4-2	.
TGTGCCAGCAGTTTTAGCGGGAGCCGGACAGATACGCAGTATTTT	CASSFSGSRTDTQYF	TRBJ2-3	TRBD2	TRBV27	.
TGTGCCAGCAGCTGGCAGAGGGCTACTAATGAAAAACTGTTTTTT	CASSWQRATNEKLFF	TRBJ1-4	.	TRBV5-5	few
TGTGCCAGCAGCTTAGAAAGCGGCCGCACAGATACGCAGTATTTT	CASSLESGRTDTQYF	TRBJ2-3	.	TRBV7-2	.
TGTGCCACCAGTGCTGGACAGGGGTCTTCGTGGGACCCTTACGAGCAGTACTTC	CATSAGQGSSWDPYEQYF	TRBJ2-7	TRBD1	TRBV24-1	once
TGTGCCAGCAGCCTTGCGGGAGTTTCGCGAGCTTTCTTT	CASSLAGVSRAFF	TRBJ1-1	.	TRBV5-4	.
TGTGCCAGCAGTGAACCGGGACAGGGGTTCGCCTACACCTTC	CASSEPGQGFAYTF	TRBJ1-2	TRBD1	TRBV6-1	.
TGCGCCAGCAGTGAAGGGGACAGGGACACCGGGGAGCTGTTTTTT	CASSEGDRDTGELFF	TRBJ2-2	TRBD1	TRBV10-1	many
TGTGCCAGCAGCCCGCGGGCTACAACCGGGACCCAGTACTTC	CASSPRATTGTQYF	TRBJ2-5	.	TRBV7-8	.
TGTGCCAGTAGCCGACAGGGGGCGGGCACTGAAGCTTTCTTT	CASSRQGAGTEAFF	TRBJ1-1	TRBD1	TRBV19	.
TGTGCCTGGAGTGTGGCAGGGACCTACGAGCAGTACTTC	CAWSVAGTYEQYF	TRBJ2-7	.	TRBV30	.
TGTGCCAGCAGTCCCAGGGGGAATGGCGAAAAACTGTTTTTT	CASSPRGNGEKLFF	TRBJ1-4	TRBD1	TRBV6-5	.
TGTGCCAGCAGTGAGGCGGGACAGGGGGCTGAAGCTTTCTTT	CASSEAGQGAEAFF	TRBJ1-1	TRBD1	TRBV2	.
TGTGCCAGCAGCCAAGTTCTGCGAAGGGGCTACGAGCAGTACTTC	CASSQVLRRGYEQYF	TRBJ2-7	.	TRBV3-1/TRBV3-2	.
TGTGCCAGCAGTGATTCGGGGGGCGAGCAGTACTTC	CASSDSGGEQYF	TRBJ2-7	TRBD2	TRBV12-3/TRBV12-4	.
TGTGCCAGCAGTAGATCTGGGGGGTACAATGAGCAGTTCTTC	CASSRSGGYNEQFF	TRBJ2-1	.	TRBV3-1/TRBV3-2	.
TGTGCCAGCAGCCAAGCGTCAATTCACGCGGGAAACACCATATATTTT	CASSQASIHAGNTIYF	TRBJ1-3	.	TRBV3-1/TRBV3-2	.
TGCAGCGCCGTAGCGGGAGGGATCAATGAGCAGTTCTTC	CSAVAGGINEQFF	TRBJ2-1	TRBD2	TRBV29-1	.
TGTGCCAGCTCACCGGGACCAGGGGCGCAAACAGGCATTCAGTACTTC	CASSPGPGAQTGIQYF	TRBJ2-4	.	TRBV18	.
TGTGCCAGCTCACCAGGGAGAATGGGCTATGGCTACACCTTC	CASSPGRMGYGYTF	TRBJ1-2	.	TRBV18	.
TGTGCCAGCACAGGACTCGCAACTAATGAAAAACTGTTTTTT	CASTGLATNEKLFF	TRBJ1-4	.	TRBV2	.